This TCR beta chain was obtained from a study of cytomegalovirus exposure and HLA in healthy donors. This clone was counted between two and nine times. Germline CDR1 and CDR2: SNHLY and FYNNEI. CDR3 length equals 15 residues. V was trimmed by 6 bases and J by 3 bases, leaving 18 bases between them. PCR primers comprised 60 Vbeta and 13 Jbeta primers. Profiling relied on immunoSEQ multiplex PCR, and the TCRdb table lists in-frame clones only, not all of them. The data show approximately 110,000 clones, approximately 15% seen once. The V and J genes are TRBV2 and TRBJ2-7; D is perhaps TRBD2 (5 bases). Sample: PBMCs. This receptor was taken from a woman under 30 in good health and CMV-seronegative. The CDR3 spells CASRPTLARDYEQYF. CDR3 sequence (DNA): TGTGCCAGCAGACCTACTTTAGCCCGGGACTACGAGCAGTACTTC.